Below, 5 T cell receptor beta chains from the same sample are listed, as sequenced in a study of metastatic and nonmetastatic thyroid tumors. Before thyroid surgery, none of the patients had received any treatment. TCRdb reassembled clones from the PCR reads with MiXCR. The sample lists some 90,000 clones, about 9.1% occurring once. Sequenced material: blood. These receptors were collected from a female donor with papillary thyroid cancer or a benign thyroid nodule (not recorded which). Some clones in this sample may be carry-over from other donors' samples.

V gene TRBV5-6 combines with J gene TRBJ2-7, with TRBD2 as a possible D gene (5 bases). CDR1 is SGHDT and CDR2 is YYEEEE in the germline V gene. V was shortened by 3 bases and J by 6 bases, with 10 bases between the two germline ends. The CDR3 is 12 residues long. CDR3 nucleotide sequence: TGTGCCAGCAGCTCGGGCCGGGGCGAGCAGTACTTC. Protein: CASSSGRGEQYF.

To note about this clone: This may come from a read error, since a much larger clone is one base off. The chain uses TRBV6-1 and TRBJ2-3, with D possibly matching TRBD1 (5 bases). The V end lost 8 bases, the J end lost 6 bases, and 18 bases lay between the germline ends. CDR1 and CDR2 from the germline V gene are MNHNS and SASEGT. CDR3 length: 14 amino acids. CDR3: CASSSGSQADTQYF. The CDR3 nucleotides are TGTGCCAGCTCTTCAGGGTCCCAGGCGGATACGCAGTATTTT.

The sample holds a few counts of this clone. The same CDR3 is also encoded by other DNA sequences in this sample. The chain has TRBV18 and TRBJ2-2; 9 bases align to TRBD1. The CDR3 contains 16 residues. J gave up 2 bases and V 0 bases, and 1 base lay outside the gene matches. Per germline, CDR1 KGHSH and CDR2 LQKENI. As DNA, the CDR3 is TGTGCCAGCTCACCACCCACAGGGGGCAACACCGGGGAGCTGTTTTTT. It is translated as CASSPPTGGNTGELFF.

This clone was observed at least ten times. The chain joins TRBV19 to TRBJ2-7, with D unclear. Germline CDR1 reads LNHDA; CDR2 reads SQIVND (reference sequence). Trimming pared 5 bases from V and 7 bases from J, leaving 12 bases between. The CDR3 spans 12 residues. In DNA, the CDR3 is TGTGCCAGTAGTCAAACGGACCGTGAGCAGTACTTC. Amino acid sequence: CASSQTDREQYF. Full variable domain (rest looked up from reference TRBV19 and TRBJ2-7): DGGITQSPKYLFRKEGQNVTLSCEQNLNHDAMYWYRQDPGQGLRLIYYSQIVNDFQKGDIAEGYSVSREKKESFPLTVTSAQKNPTAFYLCASSQTDREQYFGPGTRLTVT.

The table lists this clone with a few counts. The V gene is TRBV2, the J gene TRBJ2-7; possibly TRBD1 or TRBD2 for D (5 bases each). Trimming took off 4 bases at V and 6 bases at J, with 16 bases between the two ends. This CDR3 is built from 14 residues. Germline CDR1 SNHLY, CDR2 FYNNEI. CDR3 nucleotide sequence: TGTGCCAGCAGTGGGGGCCAGGGACCCTTCGAGCAGTACTTC. This codes for CASSGGQGPFEQYF.